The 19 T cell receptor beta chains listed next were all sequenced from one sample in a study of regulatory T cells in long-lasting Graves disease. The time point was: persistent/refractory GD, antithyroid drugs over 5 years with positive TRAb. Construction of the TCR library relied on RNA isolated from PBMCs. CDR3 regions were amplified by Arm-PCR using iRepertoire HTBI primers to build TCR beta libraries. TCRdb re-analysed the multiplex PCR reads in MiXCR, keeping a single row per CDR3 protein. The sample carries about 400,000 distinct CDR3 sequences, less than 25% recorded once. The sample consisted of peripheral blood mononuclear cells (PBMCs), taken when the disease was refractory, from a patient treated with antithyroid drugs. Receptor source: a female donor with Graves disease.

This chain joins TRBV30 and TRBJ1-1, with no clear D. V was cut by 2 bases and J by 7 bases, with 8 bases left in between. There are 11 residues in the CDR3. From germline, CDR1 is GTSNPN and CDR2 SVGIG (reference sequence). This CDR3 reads CAWSYPGEAFF. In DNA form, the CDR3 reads TGTGCCTGGAGTTATCCCGGTGAAGCTTTCTTT.

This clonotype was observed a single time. CDR3 nucleotide sequence: TGTGCCAGCAGCTTAGCGACACCAGGACTAGCCTCGGGCTCCTACAATGAGCAGTTCTTC. This sequence encodes CASSLATPGLASGSYNEQFF. The V and J genes are TRBV7-2 and TRBJ2-1; 8 bases are shared with TRBD2. CDR3 size: 20 residues. The V and J ends lost 0 bases and 0 bases, in that order; junction bases with no gene match: 13. Germline CDR1 and CDR2: SGHTA and FQGNSA.

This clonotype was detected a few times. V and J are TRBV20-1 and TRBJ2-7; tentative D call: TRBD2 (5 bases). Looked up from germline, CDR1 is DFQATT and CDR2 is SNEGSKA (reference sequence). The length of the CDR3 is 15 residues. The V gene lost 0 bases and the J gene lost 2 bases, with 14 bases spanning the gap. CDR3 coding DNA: TGCAGTGCTAGAGATTGGGCGGGTACAGCCTACGAGCAGTACTTC. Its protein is CSARDWAGTAYEQYF.

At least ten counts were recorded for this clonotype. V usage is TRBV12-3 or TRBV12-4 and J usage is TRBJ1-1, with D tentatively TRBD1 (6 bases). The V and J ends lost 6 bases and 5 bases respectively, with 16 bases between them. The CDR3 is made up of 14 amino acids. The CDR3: CASSPTGFKTEAFF. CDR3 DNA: TGTGCCAGCAGCCCCACAGGGTTTAAGACTGAAGCTTTCTTT.

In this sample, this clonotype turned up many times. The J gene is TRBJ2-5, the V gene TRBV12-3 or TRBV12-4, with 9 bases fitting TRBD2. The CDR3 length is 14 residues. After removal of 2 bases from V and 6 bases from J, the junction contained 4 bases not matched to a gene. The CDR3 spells CASSLIAGVKTQYF. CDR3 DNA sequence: TGTGCCAGCAGTTTAATAGCGGGAGTTAAGACCCAGTACTTC.

CDR3 bases: TGTGCCAGCAGCGTAGAAGGCGACGGGCTCTCTGGAAACACCATATATTTT. It is translated as CASSVEGDGLSGNTIYF. The J gene is TRBJ1-3, the V gene TRBV9; no clear D gene. V was cut by 0 bases and J by 0 bases, with 13 bases left in between. Germline V gene lookup returns CDR1 SGDLS and CDR2 YYNGEE. CDR3 size: 17 residues.

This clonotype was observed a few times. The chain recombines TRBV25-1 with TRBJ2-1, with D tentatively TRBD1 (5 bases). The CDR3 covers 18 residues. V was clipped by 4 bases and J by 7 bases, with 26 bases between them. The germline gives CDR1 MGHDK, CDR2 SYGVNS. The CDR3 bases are TGTGCCAGCAGTGGGACCCCATCCAGGGTTTATAGCTGGAATGAGCAGTTCTTC. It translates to CASSGTPSRVYSWNEQFF.

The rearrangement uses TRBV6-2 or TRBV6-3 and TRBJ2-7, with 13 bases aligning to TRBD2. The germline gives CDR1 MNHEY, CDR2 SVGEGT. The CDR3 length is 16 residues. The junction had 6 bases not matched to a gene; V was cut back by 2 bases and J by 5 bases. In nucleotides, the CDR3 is TGTGCCAGCAGTTACCACACTAGCGGGAGGGGAAACGAGCAGTACTTC. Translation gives CASSYHTSGRGNEQYF.

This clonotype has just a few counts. In DNA form, the CDR3 reads TGTGCCAGCAGCTACCCAGGACAGGGAGGATATGGCTACACCTTC. This gives the protein CASSYPGQGGYGYTF. The chain joins TRBV7-2 to TRBJ1-2; 8 bases align to TRBD1. Unmatched junction bases numbered 9, after V lost 4 bases and J lost 5 bases. Per the germline V gene, CDR1 is SGHTA and CDR2 is FQGNSA. The CDR3 has 15 amino acids.

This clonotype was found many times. In nucleotides, the CDR3 is TGTGCCAGCAGCCTGGGGTCACGAGAGACCCAGTACTTC. It yields the protein CASSLGSRETQYF. The chain has TRBV12-3 or TRBV12-4 and TRBJ2-5; D is unresolved. CDR3 length: 13 amino acids. V was pared by 6 bases and J by 4 bases, with 12 bases between.

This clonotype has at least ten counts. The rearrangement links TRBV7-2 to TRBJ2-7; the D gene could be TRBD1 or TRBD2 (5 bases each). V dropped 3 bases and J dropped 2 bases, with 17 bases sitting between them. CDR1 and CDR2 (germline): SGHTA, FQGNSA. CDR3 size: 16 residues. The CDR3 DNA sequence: TGTGCCAGCAGCTTGGGACCTGCGGGTTTCGCCTACGAGCAGTACTTC. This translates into CASSLGPAGFAYEQYF.

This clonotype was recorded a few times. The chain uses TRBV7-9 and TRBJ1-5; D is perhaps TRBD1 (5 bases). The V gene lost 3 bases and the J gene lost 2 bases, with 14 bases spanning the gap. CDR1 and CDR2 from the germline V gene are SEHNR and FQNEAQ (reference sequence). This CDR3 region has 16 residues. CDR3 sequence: CASSFGGEAGNQPQHF. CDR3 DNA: TGTGCCAGCAGCTTTGGAGGGGAAGCGGGCAATCAGCCCCAGCATTTT.

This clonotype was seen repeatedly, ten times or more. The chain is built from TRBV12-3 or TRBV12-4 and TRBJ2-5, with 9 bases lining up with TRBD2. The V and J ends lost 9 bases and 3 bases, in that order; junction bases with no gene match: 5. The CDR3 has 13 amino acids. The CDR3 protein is CASNAGGEETQYF. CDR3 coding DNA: TGTGCCAGTAACGCGGGGGGGGAAGAGACCCAGTACTTC.

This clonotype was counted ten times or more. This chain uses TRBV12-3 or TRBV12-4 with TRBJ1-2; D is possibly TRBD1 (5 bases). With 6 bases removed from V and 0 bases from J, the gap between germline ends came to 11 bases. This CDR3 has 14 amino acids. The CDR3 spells CASRPGGTNYGYTF. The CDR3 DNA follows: TGTGCCAGCAGACCTGGGGGTACTAACTATGGCTACACCTTC.

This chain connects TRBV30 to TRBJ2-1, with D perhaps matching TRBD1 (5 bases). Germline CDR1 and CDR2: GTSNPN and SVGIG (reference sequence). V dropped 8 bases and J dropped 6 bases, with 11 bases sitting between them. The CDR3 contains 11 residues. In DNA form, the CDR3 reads TGTGCCGGCTATGACAGCAATGAGCAGTTCTTC. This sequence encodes CAGYDSNEQFF.

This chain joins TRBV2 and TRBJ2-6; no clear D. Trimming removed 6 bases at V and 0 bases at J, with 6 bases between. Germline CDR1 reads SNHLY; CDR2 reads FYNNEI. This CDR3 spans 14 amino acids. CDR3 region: CASRRVSGANVLTF. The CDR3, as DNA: TGTGCCAGCAGAAGGGTCTCTGGGGCCAACGTCCTGACTTTC.

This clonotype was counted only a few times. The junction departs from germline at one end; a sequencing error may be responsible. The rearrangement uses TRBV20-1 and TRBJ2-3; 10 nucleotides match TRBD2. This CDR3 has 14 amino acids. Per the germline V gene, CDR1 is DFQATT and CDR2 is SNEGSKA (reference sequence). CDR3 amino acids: CSARDGTAGTSATF. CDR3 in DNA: TGCAGTGCTAGAGATGGGACAGCCGGGACTAGCGCGACTTTT.

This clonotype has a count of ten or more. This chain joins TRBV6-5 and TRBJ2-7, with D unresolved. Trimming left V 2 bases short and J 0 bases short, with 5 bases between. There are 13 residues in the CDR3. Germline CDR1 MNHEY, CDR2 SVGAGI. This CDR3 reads CASSYLVSYEQYF. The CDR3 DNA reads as TGTGCCAGCAGTTACCTGGTCTCCTACGAGCAGTACTTC.

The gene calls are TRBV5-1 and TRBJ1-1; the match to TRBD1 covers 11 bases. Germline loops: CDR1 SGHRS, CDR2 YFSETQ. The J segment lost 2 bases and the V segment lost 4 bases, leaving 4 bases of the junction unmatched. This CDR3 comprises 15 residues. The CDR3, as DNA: TGCGCCAGCAGCAAGGACAGGGGGCTCAACACTGAAGCTTTCTTT. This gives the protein CASSKDRGLNTEAFF.